This T cell receptor (beta chain) originates from a study of CXCR3-negative and CXCR3-positive naive CD8 T cells. The TRB cDNA libraries were prepared by 5' RACE with UMI labels. For each CDR3 protein, TCRdb gives one entry from its re-call of the 5' RACE reads, without DNA. The sample data list about 46,000 distinct CDR3 sequences. The V gene's germline CDR1 is DFQATT and CDR2 SNEGSKA (reference sequence). The CDR3 is made up of 16 amino acids. This chain connects TRBV20-1 to TRBJ2-6; as DNA is missing, the TRBD2 call by TCRdb cannot be tested. The receptor's source is a human donor in good health. Some clones in this sample may be carry-over from other donors' samples. What was sequenced was naive CXCR3- CD8+ T cells from blood. The sample's subset: CD45RO-CCR7+CD27+CD95- naive CD8+ T cells lacking CXCR3 (TNR3-). The CDR3 here is CSGREENWSGANVLTF.